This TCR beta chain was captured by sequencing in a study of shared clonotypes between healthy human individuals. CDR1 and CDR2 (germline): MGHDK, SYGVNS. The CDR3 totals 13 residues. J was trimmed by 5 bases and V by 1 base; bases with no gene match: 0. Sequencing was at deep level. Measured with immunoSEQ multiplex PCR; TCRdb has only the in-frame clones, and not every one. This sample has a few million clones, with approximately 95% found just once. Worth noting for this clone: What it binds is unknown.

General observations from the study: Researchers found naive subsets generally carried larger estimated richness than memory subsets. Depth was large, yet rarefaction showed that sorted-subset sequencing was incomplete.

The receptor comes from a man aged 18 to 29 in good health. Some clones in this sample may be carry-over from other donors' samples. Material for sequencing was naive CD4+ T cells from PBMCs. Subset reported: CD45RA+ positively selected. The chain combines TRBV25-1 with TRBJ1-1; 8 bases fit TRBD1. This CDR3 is CASSEWTGTEAFF. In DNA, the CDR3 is TGTGCCAGCAGTGAATGGACAGGGACTGAAGCTTTCTTT.